The 31 T cell receptor beta chains given below trace back to one sample, sequenced in a study of identical twins. TCRdb reprocessed the 5' RACE reads via MiXCR and lists one record per CDR3 protein. The table includes 520,000 or so distinct CDR3 sequences, less than 25% detected once. A further study also used this sample, focusing on T cells expressing NK-cell markers.

The source material was CD4+ T cells sorted from blood. The receptors were gathered from a woman aged 18-29 years in good health.

Only a few counts were recorded for this clonotype. J is TRBJ2-1 and V is TRBV12-5, with D perhaps TRBD1 (6 bases). The CDR3 has 16 amino acids. V shed 5 bases and J shed 4 bases, with 18 bases lying between them. Germline V gene lookup returns CDR1 LGHNT and CDR2 FRNRAP. CDR3 residues: CASGQEDSYTYNEQFF. The CDR3 region has the DNA TGTGCTAGTGGTCAGGAGGACAGCTACACATACAATGAGCAGTTCTTC.

The gene calls are TRBV7-9 and TRBJ2-1; no reliable D call. The V gene's germline CDR1 is SEHNR and CDR2 FQNEAQ (reference sequence). CDR3 size: 17 residues. The V and J ends lost 0 bases and 3 bases respectively, with 15 bases between them. The CDR3 sequence is CASSLAPNGIRYNEQFF. The CDR3 nucleotides are TGTGCCAGCAGCTTAGCACCCAATGGGATCCGCTACAATGAGCAGTTCTTC.

This chain connects TRBV9 to TRBJ1-1; the D is unclear. From germline, CDR1 is SGDLS and CDR2 YYNGEE. The V and J ends lost 0 bases and 7 bases respectively, with 13 bases between them. The CDR3 totals 14 residues. CDR3 sequence: CASSVDMGAREAFF. The CDR3 coding sequence is TGTGCCAGCAGCGTAGATATGGGAGCCCGTGAAGCTTTCTTT.

The J gene is TRBJ2-5, the V gene TRBV5-1, with 11 bases aligning to TRBD2. The CDR3 totals 17 residues. V trimming: 3 bases; J trimming: 3 bases; junction bases outside the gene matches: 10. In germline, CDR1 is SGHRS, CDR2 YFSETQ. CDR3 in amino acids: CASSSRLAGGYKETQYF. The CDR3 DNA sequence: TGCGCCAGCAGCTCCCGTCTAGCGGGGGGTTATAAAGAGACCCAGTACTTC. The variable domain in full, completed from reference TRBV5-1 and TRBJ2-5, reads KAGVTQTPRYLIKTRGQQVTLSCSPISGHRSVSWYQQTPGQGLQFLFEYFSETQRNKGNFPGRFSGRQFSNSRSEMNVSTLELGDSALYLCASSSRLAGGYKETQYFGPGTRLLVL.

This clonotype came up many times. The chain links TRBV20-1 to TRBJ1-4; D is undetermined. Germline lookup yields CDR1 DFQATT and CDR2 SNEGSKA (reference sequence). V lost 4 bases, J lost 5 bases, and 17 bases lay in between. CDR3 length: 15 residues. The CDR3 loop reads CSATNPQRENEKLFF. CDR3 DNA sequence: TGCAGTGCTACAAACCCACAACGGGAGAATGAAAAACTGTTTTTT.

A few counts support this clonotype. This chain joins TRBV20-1 and TRBJ2-3, with 8 bases that match TRBD2. V shed 0 bases and J 8 bases; nucleotides not matched to a gene: 4. The CDR3 is 13 amino acids. Per the germline V gene, CDR1 is DFQATT and CDR2 is SNEGSKA (reference sequence). As DNA, the CDR3 is TGCAGTGCTAGAGATCGGGGGGGCGTTACGCAGTATTTT. Translated: CSARDRGGVTQYF.

This clonotype has just a few counts. The chain couples TRBV12-3 or TRBV12-4 to TRBJ2-1; 9 positions agree with TRBD2. This CDR3 is built from 16 residues. J lost 9 bases, V lost 6 bases, and 15 bases had no gene match. CDR3 protein: CASRGVGSGRVREQFF. CDR3 sequence (DNA): TGTGCCAGCAGGGGTGTGGGTAGCGGGAGAGTCCGTGAGCAGTTCTTC.

This clonotype turned up a few times. The V gene is TRBV7-2, the J gene TRBJ2-1, with D possibly being TRBD1 (5 bases). CDR1 SGHTA and CDR2 FQGNSA come from the germline V gene. V lost 3 bases and J lost 10, with 7 bases in between. There are 11 residues in the CDR3. As DNA, the CDR3 is TGTGCCAGCAGCTTTTACAGGGAGCAGTTCTTC. This sequence encodes CASSFYREQFF.

The V call is TRBV3-1, the J call TRBJ1-2; D ambiguous. Germline V lookup: CDR1 LGHDT, CDR2 YNNKEL (reference sequence). Trimming took 4 bases from V and 8 from J, leaving 17 bases between them. CDR3 length: 14 amino acids. CDR3 sequence reads: CASSPYTYEDGYTF. The CDR3 DNA is TGTGCCAGCAGCCCGTATACCTATGAAGACGGCTACACCTTC.

This clonotype has ten or more counts. The chain joins TRBV5-1 to TRBJ2-7, with D possibly being TRBD1 (6 bases). Trimming cost V 0 bases and J 2 bases, with 6 bases left between them. Germline CDR1 is SGHRS and CDR2 is YFSETQ. The CDR3 totals 13 residues. CDR3 nucleotides: TGCGCCAGCAGCTTGGACAGGGCCTACGAGCAGTACTTC. Translated, it gives CASSLDRAYEQYF.

This sequence joins TRBV7-9 and TRBJ2-1; 7 bases fit TRBD2. After removal of 5 bases from V and 6 bases from J, the junction contained 7 bases not matched to a gene. In germline, CDR1 is SEHNR, CDR2 FQNEAQ (reference sequence). CDR3 size: 14 residues. In DNA, the CDR3 is TGTGCCAGCAGCCTACTAGCGCACCTCAATGAGCAGTTCTTC. Residues: CASSLLAHLNEQFF.

There are a few counts of this clonotype. The rearrangement joins TRBV20-1 to TRBJ2-1; TRBD1 is a possible D gene (6 bases). The germline gives CDR1 DFQATT, CDR2 SNEGSKA (reference sequence). The CDR3 runs 13 residues. Trimming removed 8 bases from V and 5 bases from J, with 16 bases in between. CDR3 sequence: CSPRTRGDNEQFF. Here the CDR3 DNA reads TGCAGTCCGAGGACCAGGGGAGACAATGAGCAGTTCTTC.

This clonotype has a handful of counts. The V call is TRBV20-1, the J call TRBJ2-7; D call uncertain. The CDR3 has 11 residues. Germline V gene sequence: CDR1 DFQATT, CDR2 SNEGSKA (reference sequence). V was pared by 2 bases and J by 7 bases, with 9 bases between. CDR3 in amino acids: CSARSEREQYF. The DNA for the CDR3 is TGCAGTGCTAGATCCGAAAGGGAGCAGTACTTC.

Many counts were recorded for this clonotype. The rearrangement uses TRBV5-1 and TRBJ2-7, with 10 bases aligning to TRBD1. J gave up 3 bases and V 0 bases, and 6 bases lay outside the gene matches. This CDR3 contains 16 residues. Germline V gene lookup returns CDR1 SGHRS and CDR2 YFSETQ. The CDR3 region has the DNA TGCGCCAGCAGCTTGGGTCCGGGACAGGGGATCTACGAGCAGTACTTC. Translation gives CASSLGPGQGIYEQYF.

The V gene is TRBV7-2, the J gene TRBJ2-7, with D possibly being TRBD1 (5 bases). The germline V gene has CDR1 SGHTA and CDR2 FQGNSA. The CDR3 has 14 amino acids. The V end lost 3 bases, the J end lost 5 bases, and 14 bases lay between the germline ends. CDR3 loop: CASSLVWQGNEQYF. As DNA, the CDR3 is TGTGCCAGCAGCTTGGTTTGGCAGGGAAACGAGCAGTACTTC.

This clonotype was detected a few times. The chain employs TRBV5-1 and TRBJ1-5; D unclear. Germline values: CDR1 SGHRS, CDR2 YFSETQ. The ends were cut back, 0 bases at V and 6 bases at J, with 10 bases in the middle. This CDR3 is built from 14 residues. CDR3 in DNA: TGCGCCAGCAGCTTGGATGGGTTTGGTCAGCCCCAGCATTTT. Amino acids: CASSLDGFGQPQHF.

V is TRBV15 and J is TRBJ2-2; D gene unclear. Germline CDR1 is LNHNV and CDR2 is YYDKDF (reference sequence). The ends were cut back, 9 bases at V and 1 base at J, with 9 bases in the middle. This CDR3 is 13 amino acids long. The CDR3 nucleotides read TGTGCCACGCGGCTACAGAACACCGGGGAGCTGTTTTTT. Encoded protein: CATRLQNTGELFF.

In its sample, this clonotype was seen a few times. CDR3 amino acids: CASSFLGREKLFF. The CDR3 DNA reads TGTGCCAGCAGTTTCCTAGGACGGGAAAAACTGTTTTTT. The chain joins TRBV27 to TRBJ1-4; D is uncertain. CDR3 length: 13 amino acids. Deletions cut 3 bases from V and 8 bases from J, with 10 bases between. Germline CDR1 reads MNHEY; CDR2 reads SMNVEV (reference sequence).

For the CDR3, the DNA is TGTGCCAGCAGCATTCGGTGGGATAGCAGGATATCCTACAATGAGCAGTTCTTC. Amino acids: CASSIRWDSRISYNEQFF. The chain employs TRBV11-2 and TRBJ2-1; D is unresolved. The CDR3 is made up of 18 amino acids. The germline V gene encodes CDR1 SGHAT and CDR2 FQNNGV. The V end lost 5 bases, the J end lost 1 base, and 21 bases lay between the germline ends.

The chain combines TRBV7-8 with TRBJ2-7, with D perhaps being TRBD1 or TRBD2 (5 bases each). V lost 5 bases to trimming and J lost 4 bases, with 24 bases between them. This CDR3 contains 17 residues. CDR1 and CDR2 (germline): SGHVS, FQNEAQ. Here the CDR3 reads CASSPYLGRDATYEQYF. The CDR3 DNA reads TGTGCCAGCAGCCCCTATCTAGGAAGGGACGCCACGTACGAGCAGTACTTC.

This clonotype has just a few counts. The chain joins TRBV7-3 to TRBJ2-3; D not resolved. Between the trimmed V and J ends, which lost 0 bases and 4 bases, there was a span of 5 bases. This CDR3 contains 13 residues. Germline V gives CDR1 SGHTA, CDR2 FQGTGA. The CDR3: CASSLTSPDTQYF. The CDR3 coding sequence is TGTGCCAGCAGCTTAACGAGCCCAGATACGCAGTATTTT.

This clonotype has just one count. The chain couples TRBV7-2 to TRBJ2-3, with TRBD2 identical over 11 bases. V lost 5 bases to trimming and J lost 2 bases; unmatched junction nucleotides: 6. Germline loops: CDR1 SGHTA, CDR2 FQGNSA. The CDR3 runs 16 residues. The CDR3 region has the DNA TGTGCCAGCAGCCCCTTAGCGGGAGGGGACACAGATACGCAGTATTTT. It specifies CASSPLAGGDTDTQYF.

This clonotype was seen only a few times. The CDR3 reads CASSFRIQPYNEQFF. DNA of the CDR3: TGCGCCAGCAGCTTTCGGATTCAACCCTACAATGAGCAGTTCTTC. The chain links TRBV5-1 to TRBJ2-1, with D hard to call. CDR1 is SGHRS, CDR2 YFSETQ, per germline. V was trimmed by 2 bases and J by 2 bases, leaving 11 bases between them. This CDR3 region has 15 residues. The variable domain in full, completed from reference TRBV5-1 and TRBJ2-1, reads KAGVTQTPRYLIKTRGQQVTLSCSPISGHRSVSWYQQTPGQGLQFLFEYFSETQRNKGNFPGRFSGRQFSNSRSEMNVSTLELGDSALYLCASSFRIQPYNEQFFGPGTRLTVL.

This clonotype was counted between two and nine times. The rearrangement uses TRBV9 and TRBJ2-1; TRBD1 is a possible D gene (6 bases). CDR3 length: 15 amino acids. From germline, CDR1 is SGDLS and CDR2 YYNGEE. V shed 2 bases and J shed 9 bases, with 18 bases lying between them. CDR3 nucleotide sequence: TGTGCCAGCAGCGTGGAGCCGGCGCAGGGGACTGAGCAGTTCTTC. Translated, it gives CASSVEPAQGTEQFF. The full variable domain, completed using reference TRBV9 and TRBJ2-1, is DSGVTQTPKHLITATGQRVTLRCSPRSGDLSVYWYQQSLDQGLQFLIQYYNGEERAKGNILERFSAQQFPDLHSELNLSSLELGDSALYFCASSVEPAQGTEQFFGPGTRLTVL.

The J gene is TRBJ2-7, the V gene TRBV5-1; TRBD2 matches 8 bases. The V gene end was trimmed by 0 bases and the J gene end by 3 bases; junction bases not matched to a gene: 8. Germline lookup yields CDR1 SGHRS and CDR2 YFSETQ. The CDR3 has 16 residues. The CDR3 loop is CASSLDHSGANYEQYF. CDR3 coding DNA: TGCGCCAGCAGCTTGGATCATAGCGGGGCAAACTACGAGCAGTACTTC.

The chain carries TRBV14 and TRBJ1-1; D is undetermined. There are 15 residues in the CDR3. Germline V gene sequence: CDR1 SGHDN, CDR2 FVKESK. Trimming removed 5 bases from V and 3 bases from J, with 16 bases in between. The CDR3: CASSFLGREDTEAFF. The CDR3, as DNA: TGTGCCAGCAGCTTCTTGGGCCGGGAGGACACTGAAGCTTTCTTT.

The chain is built from TRBV10-1 and TRBJ1-2; TRBD1 aligns across 7 bases. V shed 2 bases and J 2 bases; nucleotides not matched to a gene: 2. This CDR3 is built from 14 residues. From germline, CDR1 is WNHNN and CDR2 SYGVQD (reference sequence). The CDR3 DNA follows: TGCGCCAGCAGTGAGCACAGGGGAAACTATGGCTACACCTTC. Its protein product is CASSEHRGNYGYTF.

This clonotype was detected only a few times. The rearrangement joins TRBV20-1 to TRBJ1-5; 7 bases are a match to TRBD1. Trimming took 7 bases from V and 6 from J; bases not matched to a gene: 12. The germline gives CDR1 DFQATT, CDR2 SNEGSKA (reference sequence). The length of the CDR3 is 14 residues. The DNA for the CDR3 is TGCAGTGTATCCGCTCAGGGGGGCGGTCAGCCCCAGCATTTT. Translating gives CSVSAQGGGQPQHF.

This clonotype occurred a few times. V usage is TRBV12-3 or TRBV12-4 and J usage is TRBJ1-1; D not certain. The ends were cut back, 3 bases at V and 6 bases at J, with 5 bases in the middle. The CDR3 is 11 amino acids. The CDR3 coding sequence is TGTGCCAGCAGTTTTCATTCTGAAGCTTTCTTT. It codes for CASSFHSEAFF.

This clonotype was picked up a small number of times. J is TRBJ2-2 and V is TRBV20-1, with 12 positions matching TRBD2. V was pared by 0 bases and J by 1 base, with 0 bases of the junction left unmatched. This CDR3 is built from 16 residues. Germline V lookup: CDR1 DFQATT, CDR2 SNEGSKA (reference sequence). In DNA form, the CDR3 reads TGCAGTGCTAGAGAACTAGCGGGAGGGAACACCGGGGAGCTGTTTTTT. As protein: CSARELAGGNTGELFF.

The V call is TRBV20-1, the J call TRBJ2-3; 9 bases agree with TRBD2. Trimming cost V 6 bases and J 2 bases; bases outside gene matches: 12. Germline V gives CDR1 DFQATT, CDR2 SNEGSKA (reference sequence). There are 16 residues in the CDR3. CDR3 nucleotide sequence: TGCAGTGCCCGCCCGACTAGCGGACTCTCCACAGATACGCAGTATTTT. It is translated as CSARPTSGLSTDTQYF.